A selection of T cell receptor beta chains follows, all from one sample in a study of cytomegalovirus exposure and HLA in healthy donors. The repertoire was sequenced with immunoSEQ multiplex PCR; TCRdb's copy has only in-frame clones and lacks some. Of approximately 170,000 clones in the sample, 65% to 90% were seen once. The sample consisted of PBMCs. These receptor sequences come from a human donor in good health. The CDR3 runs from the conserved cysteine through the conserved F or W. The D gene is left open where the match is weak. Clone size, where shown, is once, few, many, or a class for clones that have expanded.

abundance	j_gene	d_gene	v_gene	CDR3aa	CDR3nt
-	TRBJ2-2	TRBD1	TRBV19	CASSIGPPGGANTGELFF	TGTGCCAGTAGTATAGGTCCCCCAGGGGGAGCGAACACCGGGGAGCTGTTTTTT
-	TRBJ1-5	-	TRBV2	CASSENGVNQPQHF	TGTGCCAGCAGTGAAAACGGGGTGAATCAGCCCCAGCATTTT
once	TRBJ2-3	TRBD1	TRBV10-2	CASASRGQGVDTQYF	TGCGCCAGCGCCTCTAGGGGACAGGGAGTAGATACGCAGTATTTT
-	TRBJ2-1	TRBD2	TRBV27	CASSLVGGAVNEQFF	TGTGCCAGCAGTTTAGTCGGGGGGGCAGTAAATGAGCAGTTCTTC
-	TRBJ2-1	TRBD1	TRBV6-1	CATRRDRGWYNEQFF	TGTGCCACCCGGCGAGACAGGGGTTGGTACAATGAGCAGTTCTTC
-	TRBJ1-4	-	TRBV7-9	CASSQGQWKEKLFF	TGTGCCAGCAGCCAAGGACAGTGGAAGGAAAAACTGTTTTTT
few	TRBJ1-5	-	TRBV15	CATSERFNQPQHF	TGTGCCACCAGCGAGAGGTTTAATCAGCCCCAGCATTTT
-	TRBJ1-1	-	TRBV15	CATSRGQGMNTEAFF	TGTGCCACCAGCAGAGGGCAGGGAATGAACACTGAAGCTTTCTTT
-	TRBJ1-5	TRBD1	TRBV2	CASSDGTGVGQPQHF	TGTGCCAGCAGTGACGGGACAGGGGTAGGTCAGCCCCAGCATTTT
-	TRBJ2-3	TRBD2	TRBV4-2	CASSTEGRGGSTDTQYF	TGTGCCAGCAGCACGGAGGGGCGGGGGGGATCCACAGATACGCAGTATTTT
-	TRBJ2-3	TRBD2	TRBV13	CASTGGADTQYF	TGTGCCAGCACTGGGGGGGCAGATACGCAGTATTTT
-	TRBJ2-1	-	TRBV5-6	CASSLRETHYGSEQFF	TGTGCCAGCAGCCTAAGGGAGACTCACTACGGGAGTGAGCAGTTCTTC
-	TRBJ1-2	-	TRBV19	CASNLGALNGYTF	TGTGCCAGTAACCTAGGGGCGCTGAATGGCTACACCTTC
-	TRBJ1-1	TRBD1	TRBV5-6	CASSSDRANRNTEAFF	TGTGCCAGCAGCTCGGACAGGGCGAATCGCAACACTGAAGCTTTCTTT
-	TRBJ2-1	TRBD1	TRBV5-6	CASSLDPGQGNEQFF	TGTGCCAGCAGCTTGGATCCGGGACAGGGGAATGAGCAGTTCTTC
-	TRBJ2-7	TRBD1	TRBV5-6	CASSLVTGGNEQYF	TGTGCCAGCAGCTTGGTAACAGGGGGAAACGAGCAGTACTTC
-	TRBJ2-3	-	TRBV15	CATSKASGEDTQYF	TGTGCCACCAGCAAAGCCTCAGGGGAAGATACGCAGTATTTT
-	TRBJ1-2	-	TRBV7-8	CASSLAGAGANYGYTF	TGTGCCAGCAGCTTAGCGGGGGCAGGAGCTAACTATGGCTACACCTTC
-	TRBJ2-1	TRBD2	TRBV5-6	CASRPLAGGSYNEQFF	TGTGCCAGCAGACCCCTAGCGGGGGGCTCATACAATGAGCAGTTCTTC
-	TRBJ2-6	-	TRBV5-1	CASTPPATGGANVLTF	TGCGCCAGCACCCCTCCCGCGACTGGTGGGGCCAACGTCCTGACTTTC
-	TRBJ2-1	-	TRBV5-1	CASSLGQEDSEQFF	TGCGCCAGCAGCTTGGGCCAGGAGGATAGTGAGCAGTTCTTC
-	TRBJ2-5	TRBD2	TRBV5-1	CASSFSGGETQYF	TGCGCCAGCAGCTTTAGCGGGGGGGAGACCCAGTACTTC
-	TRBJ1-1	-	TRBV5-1	CASSLADSSTEAFF	TGCGCCAGCAGCTTGGCAGACAGTTCCACTGAAGCTTTCTTT
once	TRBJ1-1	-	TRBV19	CASRLSGLTNTEAFF	TGTGCCAGTAGACTCTCCGGGTTGACGAACACTGAAGCTTTCTTT
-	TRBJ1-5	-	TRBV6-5	CASSYGEGYQPQHF	TGTGCCAGCAGCTACGGGGAGGGATACCAGCCCCAGCATTTT
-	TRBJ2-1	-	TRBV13	CASSVGQGRDYNEQFF	TGTGCCAGCAGCGTCGGTCAGGGCAGGGACTACAATGAGCAGTTCTTC
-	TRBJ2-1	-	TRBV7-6	CASSPGETGVNEQFF	TGTGCCAGCAGCCCAGGTGAGACAGGTGTCAATGAGCAGTTCTTC
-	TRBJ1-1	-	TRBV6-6	CASSPTNEGRAFF	TGTGCCAGCAGTCCGACAAACGAGGGAAGAGCTTTCTTT
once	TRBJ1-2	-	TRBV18	CASSLQGPTNYGYTF	TGTGCCAGCTCACTCCAGGGGCCTACTAACTATGGCTACACCTTC
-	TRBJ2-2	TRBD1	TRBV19	CASSITHRGYGTGELFF	TGTGCCAGTAGTATAACCCACAGGGGGTACGGCACCGGGGAGCTGTTTTTT
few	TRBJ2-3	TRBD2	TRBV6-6	CASSSRLAGGTDTQYF	TGTGCCAGCAGTTCCCGACTAGCGGGGGGCACAGATACGCAGTATTTT
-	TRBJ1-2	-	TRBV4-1	CASSPLGRTYGYTF	TGCGCCAGCAGCCCCCTCGGTCGAACCTATGGCTACACCTTC
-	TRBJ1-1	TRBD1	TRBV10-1	CASSRDRGGTEAFF	TGCGCCAGCTCCAGGGACAGGGGTGGCACTGAAGCTTTCTTT
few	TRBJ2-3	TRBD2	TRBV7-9	CASSDPWDSGTYTDTQYF	TGTGCCAGCAGCGATCCTTGGGATAGCGGGACCTACACAGATACGCAGTATTTT
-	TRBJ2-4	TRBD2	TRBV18	CASSSGTSDIQYF	TGTGCCAGCTCTTCAGGGACTAGCGACATTCAGTACTTC
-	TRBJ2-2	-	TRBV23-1	CASSQSGPGEDGAGELFF	TGCGCCAGCAGTCAATCGGGGCCCGGGGAGGATGGGGCCGGGGAGCTGTTTTTT
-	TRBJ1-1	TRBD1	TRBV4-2	CASSQGDRADTEAFF	TGTGCCAGCAGCCAAGGGGACAGGGCAGACACTGAAGCTTTCTTT
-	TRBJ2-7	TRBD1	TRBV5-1	CASSLGSDRANYEQYF	TGCGCCAGCAGCTTAGGGTCAGACAGGGCAAACTACGAGCAGTACTTC
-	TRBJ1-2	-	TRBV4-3	CASSQGLLANYGYTF	TGCGCCAGCAGCCAAGGATTACTAGCTAACTATGGCTACACCTTC
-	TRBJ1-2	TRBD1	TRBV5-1	CASSFDGQGCGYTF	TGCGCCAGCAGCTTCGACGGACAGGGATGTGGCTACACCTTC
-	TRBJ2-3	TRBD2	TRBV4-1	CASSQEGGTSGDVQYF	TGCGCCAGCAGCCAAGAGGGCGGGACTAGCGGGGACGTGCAGTATTTT
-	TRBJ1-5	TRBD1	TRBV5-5	CASSQILTGLYQPQHF	TGTGCCAGCAGCCAGATTTTGACAGGGCTTTATCAGCCCCAGCATTTT
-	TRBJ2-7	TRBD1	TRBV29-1	CSAGTGGYEQYF	TGCAGCGCGGGGACAGGGGGCTACGAGCAGTACTTC
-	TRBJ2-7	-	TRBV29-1	CSVASFGQSYEQYF	TGCAGCGTTGCCTCCTTCGGACAATCCTACGAGCAGTACTTC
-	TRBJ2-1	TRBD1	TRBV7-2	CASSLRTGENEQFF	TGTGCCAGCAGCCTACGGACAGGGGAGAATGAGCAGTTCTTC
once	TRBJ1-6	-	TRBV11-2	CASSLVSGSRSPLHF	TGTGCCAGCAGCTTAGTTTCAGGGTCAAGATCACCCCTCCACTTT
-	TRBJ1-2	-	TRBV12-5	CASGLALIQGLGYTF	TGTGCTAGTGGTTTGGCCCTAATCCAGGGGCTTGGCTACACCTTC
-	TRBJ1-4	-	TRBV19	CASSFRDTNEKLFF	TGTGCCAGTAGTTTCCGGGACACCAATGAAAAACTGTTTTTT
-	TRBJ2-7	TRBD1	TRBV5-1	CASSLEERGTGWYEQYF	TGCGCCAGCAGCTTGGAGGAGCGTGGGACAGGGTGGTACGAGCAGTACTTC
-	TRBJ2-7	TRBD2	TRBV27	CASSPQLRGGNEQYF	TGTGCCAGCAGCCCCCAATTACGGGGGGGGAACGAGCAGTACTTC
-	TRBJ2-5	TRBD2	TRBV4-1	CASSQALAGGHQETQYF	TGCGCCAGCAGCCAAGCGCTAGCGGGGGGTCATCAAGAGACCCAGTACTTC
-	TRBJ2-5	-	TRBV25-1	CASSVAGAWETQYF	TGTGCCAGCAGTGTGGCAGGCGCTTGGGAGACCCAGTACTTC
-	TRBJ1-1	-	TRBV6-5	CASTRTENTEAFF	TGTGCCAGCACCCGGACAGAGAACACTGAAGCTTTCTTT
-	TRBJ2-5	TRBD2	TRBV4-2	CASSPMTSGVWETQYF	TGTGCCAGCAGCCCGATGACTAGCGGGGTGTGGGAGACCCAGTACTTC
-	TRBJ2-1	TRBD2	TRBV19	CASSATLAGGPYNEQFF	TGTGCCAGTAGTGCGACACTAGCGGGGGGACCTTACAATGAGCAGTTCTTC